This passage covers 9 T cell receptor beta chains from one sample sequenced in a study of T-cell reconstitution after alpha-beta-depleted transplantation in children (dated by TCRdb to 2016 to 2018). Libraries were made using PCR. Sequencing instrument: Illumina HiSeq 2500. TCR library preparation used molecular barcoding, with unique molecular identifiers applied to normalize quantification of the TCRbeta repertoire. TCRdb reworked the public reads: Q25 trimming with fastp, MiXCR clone assembly, productive beta chains retained. Each CDR3 protein gets just one entry, which takes the most common genes and DNA from the rows behind it. In this sample the table shows approximately 230,000 distinct CDR3 sequences, under 30% of which occur a single time. The ten largest clones capture more than 2% of the sample. Taken with the paper, the label for treatment or condition translates to: allogeneic hematopoietic cell transplantation with graft depleted of TCRalphabeta T cells and CD19 B cells.

The sequencing used PBMCs, collected before TCRalphabeta/CD19-depleted stem cell transplant. The receptor source for this set is a girl aged 2 to 9 with Fanconi anemia, due to receive a stem cell transplant.

The sample holds many counts of this clonotype. The genes are TRBV29-1 and TRBJ2-7, with TRBD1 as a possible D gene (6 bases). This CDR3 comprises 12 residues. V was trimmed by 1 base and J by 3 bases, leaving 7 bases between them. The germline gives CDR1 SQVTM, CDR2 ANQGSEA. This chain's CDR3 is CSVEVTGYEQYF. The CDR3 DNA follows: TGCAGCGTTGAAGTGACAGGCTACGAGCAGTACTTC.

The chain combines TRBV6-4 with TRBJ2-3; no clear D gene. The V and J ends lost 7 bases and 2 bases respectively, with 16 bases between them. CDR1 and CDR2 (germline): MRHNA, SNTAGT. This CDR3 contains 15 residues. Here the CDR3 reads CASNSGPTPTDTQYF. For the CDR3, the DNA is TGTGCCAGCAATAGTGGGCCCACTCCCACAGATACGCAGTATTTT.

This clonotype was seen a few times. This chain joins TRBV5-4 and TRBJ2-6; 7 bases map to TRBD1. The CDR3 runs to 20 residues. The trim removed 1 base at V and 0 bases at J, leaving 13 bases unmatched. Germline loops: CDR1 SGHNT, CDR2 YYREEE (reference sequence). CDR3 sequence: CASSLFTPGTVISGANVLTF. The CDR3 DNA sequence: TGTGCCAGCAGCTTGTTTACCCCCGGGACAGTGATCTCTGGGGCCAACGTCCTGACTTTC.

This rearrangement joins TRBV19 to TRBJ2-5; D is unresolved. Germline V gene data show CDR1 as LNHDA and CDR2 as SQIVND (reference sequence). V was pared by 3 bases and J by 0 bases, with 14 bases between. This CDR3 has 16 residues. The CDR3 protein is CASSIDFRGYQETQYF. The CDR3 bases are TGTGCCAGTAGTATCGACTTTCGAGGATACCAAGAGACCCAGTACTTC.

Ten or more counts support this clonotype. J is TRBJ2-5 and V is TRBV29-1; D remains ambiguous. Trimming removed 7 bases at V and 1 base at J, with 13 bases between. The CDR3 extends over 13 amino acids. Germline-derived CDR1 and CDR2 are SQVTM and ANQGSEA. CDR3 sequence reads: CSANVGFQETQYF. The CDR3 DNA sequence: TGCAGCGCCAACGTCGGTTTCCAAGAGACCCAGTACTTC.

The CDR3 nucleotides read TGTGCCAGCAGCCCCCGTGGACAGGCCACCAATGAGCAGTTCTTC. Protein sequence: CASSPRGQATNEQFF. The V gene is TRBV7-9, the J gene TRBJ2-1; 7 positions agree with TRBD1. There are 15 residues in the CDR3. Per the germline V gene, CDR1 is SEHNR and CDR2 is FQNEAQ (reference sequence). Unmatched junction bases numbered 10, after V lost 5 bases and J lost 6 bases.

This clonotype was counted ten times or more. The V gene is TRBV20-1, the J gene TRBJ2-1; TRBD2 agrees at 8 bases. The CDR3 has 12 residues. Germline V gene lookup returns CDR1 DFQATT and CDR2 SNEGSKA (reference sequence). Unmatched junction bases numbered 8, after V lost 7 bases and J lost 9 bases. CDR3 in DNA: TGCAGTGACCTTCGGGGGGGCCTTGAGCAGTTCTTC. As protein: CSDLRGGLEQFF.

This clonotype has a handful of counts. The chain has TRBV29-1 and TRBJ1-2; no reliable D call. The V end lost 4 bases, the J end lost 4 bases, and 7 bases lay between the germline ends. The CDR3 has 11 residues. Germline V gene lookup returns CDR1 SQVTM and CDR2 ANQGSEA. In DNA form, the CDR3 reads TGCAGCGTTGTAGGGCCCTATGGCTACACCTTC. It yields the protein CSVVGPYGYTF. The full variable domain, its missing parts supplied by reference TRBV29-1 and TRBJ1-2, is SAVISQKPSRDICQRGTSLTIQCQVDSQVTMMFWYRQQPGQSLTLIATANQGSEATYESGFVIDKFPISRPNLTFSTLTVSNMSPEDSSIYLCSVVGPYGYTFGSGTRLTVV.

V and J are TRBV7-2 and TRBJ2-3, with a weak D call TRBD1 (6 bases). Trimming removed 3 bases at V and 2 bases at J, with 12 bases between. Germline lookup yields CDR1 SGHTA and CDR2 FQGNSA. CDR3 size: 15 residues. The CDR3 DNA reads as TGTGCCAGCAGCTTTACAGGGCATCCCACAGATACGCAGTATTTT. As protein: CASSFTGHPTDTQYF.